This TCR beta chain was observed in a study of T cell responses to AZD1222 COVID-19 vaccine (dated by TCRdb to the early 2020s). A note on the overall study: TCR sequencing was performed for roughly 250 trial participants, of whom about 200 were given two doses of AZD1222 and some 26 were given two doses of MenACWY control vaccine. Enrollment into the trials was organized by age into subgroups of 18-55, 56-69 and 70-plus years, and those subgroups contained around 150, 28 and 57 TCR-sequenced participants, respectively. Results and caveats for the whole study, not just this receptor: Only 5 to 7 AZD1222 recipients were SARS-CoV-2 seropositive at baseline, limiting conclusions about previously exposed vaccinees. Because no day 14 peak-response samples were available, repertoires were characterized only after the peak T cell response. After two AZD1222 doses, both the breadth and the depth of spike-specific TCRs were significantly higher than at day 0 and than in MenACWY recipients. The vaccine-associated CD4 TCRs covered the entire spike protein, and the dominant responses fell in regions 160-218 and 743-854. In the small 56-69-year group, the increase in depth fell short of significance, most likely because of low power. Participants were mostly white British and included more females than males, and it was suggested by the authors that clonal diversity may have been underestimated. Nearly half of unique spike-specific TCRs reportedly recognized epitopes outside regions mutated in the B.1.351 and B.1.1.7 variants.

Details on this clone: Its antigen is currently not known. There are no base qualities to consult, and no much larger clone falls within one base.

From its cysteine to its phenylalanine, the CDR3 spans 16 amino acids. Only the CDR3 portion is preserved as DNA: 48 bases, with reading frame beginning at the first base. CDR1 and CDR2, looked up from the germline V gene, are SGHTA and FQGTGA. The V and J ends are trimmed by 5 bases and 7 bases, leaving 22 bases between them. The CDR3 regions of human TCRbeta chains were analyzed by immunosequencing. In the paper's pipeline: TCRs in the repertoires were matched against a reference library of SARS-CoV-2-specific TCRs that had been generated with the MIRA antigen-specificity platform. Breadth was defined as the fraction of unique TCRs that were SARS-CoV-2-associated. Depth was defined as the fraction of total T cells that were SARS-CoV-2-associated. Using the MIRA data, each spike-specific TCR was assigned both to the spike region to which the TCR was reactive and to a CD4 or CD8 class. Log10-transformed breadth and depth values were compared by one-way ANOVA with Sidak's multiple comparisons tests. What TCRdb holds here is the immuneACCESS table cut down to in-frame rearrangements. Part of the clones is not present; checked against another copy, under half of the missing clones reflect an unresolved V gene, and the others are unexplained. The DNA gave D and trimming, while V, J and clone size come from that table. The sample has some 120,000 clones on record, roughly 84% of them singletons. The ten most abundant clones make up about 27% of the sample.

According to the study, the label for this sample's time point signals: about 28 days (+/-7) after the second vaccine dose. AZD1222 recipients whose second dose came at about 4 weeks and those whose second dose came at about 12 weeks were combined into one group, since spike-specific TCR depth and breadth did not differ between the two schedules. Vaccinee samples came from UK trials COV001 and COV002, including a single-blind randomized controlled phase 2/3 trial of AZD1222 (ChAdOx1 nCoV-19) in healthy adults. For TCRbeta chain sequencing, PBMC samples from trial participants were taken at day 0 and at day 28 after the second dose.

This specimen was peripheral blood, taken 28 days after the second AZD1222 dose. This receptor was obtained from an adult who received the AZD1222 COVID-19 vaccine. The rearranged chain carries TRBV7-3 and TRBJ2-3; tentative D gene TRBD2, with 6 bases matching. The CDR3 region: CASSPFFGGEGNTQYF. The DNA is TGTGCCAGCAGCCCCTTTTTCGGAGGGGAAGGGAATACGCAGTATTTT.